This entry lists 10 T cell receptor beta chains sequenced from one sample in a study of Ad26.COV2.S vaccination and SARS-CoV-2 variants. Treatment given: 15 to 20 received Ad26.COV2.S at low or high dose, single or two shots; several received placebo; per-sample allocation not given. Day 63 after the first vaccine or placebo injection was the time point for sampling. Repertoires were generated with immunoSEQ multiplex PCR, while TCRdb's copy carries only in-frame clones and drops some. Among about 420,000 clones listed, roughly 90% were seen once. Sequenced here: peripheral blood, sampled in a trial of Ad26.COV2.S vaccine versus placebo. These receptors all stem from a person aged 18-60 years who received the Ad26.COV2.S COVID-19 vaccine or a placebo.

This clone appeared many times. This chain joins TRBV13 and TRBJ2-2; D is unclear. This CDR3 region has 13 residues. Trimming cost V 2 bases and J 5 bases, with 6 bases left between them. Germline V gene data show CDR1 as PRHDT and CDR2 as FYEKMQ (reference sequence). The CDR3 region has the DNA TGTGCCAGCAGCTTATTGGGGACCGGGGAGCTGTTTTTT. This translates into CASSLLGTGELFF.

This chain connects TRBV28 to TRBJ2-6; TRBD1 aligns across 7 bases. With 4 bases clipped from V and 3 bases from J, the junction kept 0 bases outside the gene matches. The germline CDR1 and CDR2 sequences are MDHEN and SYDVKM. The CDR3 is 14 amino acids. This CDR3 reads CASSWTGGANVLTF. The CDR3 DNA reads TGTGCCAGCAGTTGGACAGGTGGGGCCAACGTCCTGACTTTC.

This chain links TRBV27 with TRBJ1-1; possibly TRBD1 for D (6 bases). V was shortened by 1 base and J by 0 bases, with 21 bases between the two germline ends. Germline loops: CDR1 MNHEY, CDR2 SMNVEV (reference sequence). The CDR3 consists of 19 residues. The CDR3 DNA is TGTGCCAGCAGTTTATTGGGACATTGGAACAGGGTTTTGAACACTGAAGCTTTCTTT. Protein sequence: CASSLLGHWNRVLNTEAFF.

The gene calls are TRBV1 and TRBJ1-3. TRBV1 represents a pseudogene. This CDR3 is built from 19 residues. The CDR3 region has the DNA TGCACCAGCAGCCCGATGGCTCAGGGTAGGGACCACTCTGGAAACACCATATATTTT. The encoded protein is CTSSPMAQGRDHSGNTIYF.

This chain connects TRBV6-5 to TRBJ2-7; unclear D gene. Trimming cost V 10 bases and J 6 bases, with 25 bases left between them. Per the germline V gene, CDR1 is MNHEY and CDR2 is SVGAGI. The CDR3 loop spans 15 amino acids. Here the CDR3 reads CATRASTSSLLEQYF. As DNA, the CDR3 is TGTGCCACCCGGGCGTCGACAAGCTCCCTCCTCGAGCAGTACTTC.

V is TRBV11-3 and J is TRBJ2-5; tentative D call: TRBD2 (6 bases). The V and J ends lost 2 bases and 1 base respectively, with 14 bases between them. Germline V gene lookup returns CDR1 SGHNT and CDR2 YENEEA. The CDR3 is 16 amino acids. CDR3 loop: CASSLRGGWAQETQYF. In nucleotides, the CDR3 is TGTGCCAGCAGCTTAAGGGGAGGCTGGGCCCAAGAGACCCAGTACTTC.

This chain connects TRBV11-2 to TRBJ2-3; 10 bases match TRBD2. Germline values: CDR1 SGHAT, CDR2 FQNNGV. The V gene end was trimmed by 5 bases and the J gene end by 1 base; junction bases not matched to a gene: 3. The CDR3 consists of 15 residues. CDR3 loop: CASSIGTSGTDTQYF. CDR3 coding DNA: TGTGCCAGCAGCATAGGGACTAGCGGCACAGATACGCAGTATTTT.

The chain combines TRBV4-2 with TRBJ1-2, with unresolved D. Trimming took 0 bases from V and 4 from J, leaving 6 bases between them. The CDR3 is 13 amino acids. Per the germline V gene, CDR1 is LGHNA and CDR2 is YNFKEQ. The CDR3 here is CASSQEGAYGYTF. The CDR3 nucleotides read TGTGCCAGCAGCCAAGAGGGTGCCTATGGCTACACCTTC.

The J gene is TRBJ1-2, the V gene TRBV9, with 9 bases fitting TRBD1. This CDR3 has 11 amino acids. The V gene's germline CDR1 is SGDLS and CDR2 YYNGEE. V lost 4 bases, J lost 14 bases, and 6 bases stayed unmatched. This CDR3 is CASSSGQGATF. The DNA of the CDR3 is TGTGCCAGCAGCTCGGGACAGGGCGCTACCTTC.

The chain uses TRBV28 and TRBJ2-5; D might be TRBD2 (5 bases). Germline values: CDR1 MDHEN, CDR2 SYDVKM. The CDR3 has 15 amino acids. V was shortened by 6 bases and J by 2 bases, with 16 bases between the two germline ends. CDR3 nucleotides: TGTGCCAGCAGCCCATATCGGGATACGCAAGAGACCCAGTACTTC. Protein: CASSPYRDTQETQYF.